The next 18 T cell receptor beta chains were all read from a single sample in a study of blood T cell repertoires in COVID-19 (dated by TCRdb to 2018 to 2021). The library came from the immunoSEQ multiplex PCR assay. The clones in this table, taken by TCRdb from immuneACCESS, are in-frame only. Not every clone is retained; where verified, under half of the shortfall comes from an unresolved V gene, and the cause of the rest is unknown. The sample table holds 100,000 to 150,000 clones, of which 79% were seen once. The ten most abundant clones make up 30% to 45% of the sample. The material sequenced was peripheral blood. The receptors derive from a middle-aged man with active or convalescent COVID-19.

This clone appeared a single time. The rearrangement links TRBV5-1 to TRBJ2-3, with a tentative D call TRBD2 (6 bases). The germline V and J ends were trimmed by 1 base and 3 bases, with 15 bases remaining between them. Germline V gene sequence: CDR1 SGHRS, CDR2 YFSETQ. This CDR3 has 16 residues. CDR3 protein: CASSLLTGGGTDTQYF. The DNA for the CDR3 is TGCGCCAGCAGCTTGTTAACCGGTGGGGGGACAGATACGCAGTATTTT.

The chain has TRBV12-5 and TRBJ2-3; the D gene is possibly TRBD2 (5 bases). This CDR3 comprises 15 residues. The germline V gene encodes CDR1 LGHNT and CDR2 FRNRAP. Trimming pared 1 base from V and 6 bases from J, leaving 14 bases between. The CDR3 region has the DNA TGTGCTAGTGGTTTGGGGGAGCGGACGAGGGATACGCAGTATTTT. This sequence encodes CASGLGERTRDTQYF.

The chain recombines TRBV5-6 with TRBJ2-2; possibly TRBD2 for D (6 bases). Trimming stripped 0 bases from V and 6 bases from J, with 15 bases between. The CDR3 runs to 16 residues. Germline V lookup: CDR1 SGHDT, CDR2 YYEEEE. The chain's CDR3 is CASSLVDGRPSGELFF. CDR3 DNA sequence: TGTGCCAGCAGCTTGGTGGACGGGAGACCGTCCGGGGAGCTGTTTTTT. The full variable domain, its missing parts supplied by reference TRBV5-6 and TRBJ2-2, is DAGVTQSPTHLIKTRGQQVTLRCSPKSGHDTVSWYQQALGQGPQFIFQYYEEEERQRGNFPDRFSGHQFPNYSSELNVNALLLGDSALYLCASSLVDGRPSGELFFGEGSRLTVL.

The V and J genes are TRBV11-1 and TRBJ1-2; D remains unclear. Deletions cut 0 bases from V and 7 bases from J, with 6 bases between. The CDR3 extends over 12 amino acids. From germline, CDR1 is SGHAT and CDR2 FQDESV (reference sequence). The CDR3 DNA reads as TGTGCCAGCAGCTTAGCTGGTAGTGGCTACACCTTC. Translation: CASSLAGSGYTF.

Remarks on this clone: Other DNA sequences within the sample encode an identical CDR3. The CDR3 spells CASSERLQGEKLFF. Here the CDR3 DNA reads TGTGCCAGCAGTGAACGGCTTCAGGGTGAAAAACTGTTTTTT. This sequence joins TRBV6-1 and TRBJ1-4, with a tentative D call TRBD1 (5 bases). The germline V gene encodes CDR1 MNHNS and CDR2 SASEGT. The ends were cut back, 2 bases at V and 7 bases at J, with 11 bases in the middle. This CDR3 spans 14 amino acids.

The V and J genes are TRBV7-2 and TRBJ1-1; no clear D. V was cut by 2 bases and J by 3 bases, with 10 bases left in between. The CDR3 is 14 amino acids. Germline V CDR1 and CDR2: SGHTA, FQGNSA. The CDR3 bases are TGTGCCAGCAGCTTATTTGCGGGAGACACTGAAGCTTTCTTT. It is translated as CASSLFAGDTEAFF.

The rearrangement links TRBV19 to TRBJ2-4; possibly TRBD1 for D (6 bases). The V end was cut by 4 bases, the J end by 0 bases, with 10 bases between. Germline V gives CDR1 LNHDA, CDR2 SQIVND (reference sequence). The CDR3 is made up of 15 amino acids. The CDR3 is CASSRQDLAKNIQYF. In DNA, the CDR3 is TGTGCCAGTAGTAGACAGGACTTAGCCAAAAACATTCAGTACTTC.

This chain joins TRBV28 and TRBJ1-2, with TRBD1 matching 7 bases. The CDR3 length is 15 residues. Germline values: CDR1 MDHEN, CDR2 SYDVKM. J lost 2 bases, V lost 1 base, and 4 bases had no gene match. The CDR3 DNA reads as TGTGCCAGCAGTTTATTTGCGACAGGGAACTATGGCTACACCTTC. This encodes CASSLFATGNYGYTF.

The chain joins TRBV19 to TRBJ2-2, with TRBD1 matching 8 bases. Germline V gives CDR1 LNHDA, CDR2 SQIVND (reference sequence). CDR3 length equals 16 residues. J lost 0 bases, V lost 7 bases, and 7 bases had no gene match. The CDR3 DNA sequence: TGTGCCAGTAAAGTGAGGACAGGGCCGAACACCGGGGAGCTGTTTTTT. Its translation is CASKVRTGPNTGELFF.

V and J are TRBV30 and TRBJ1-2; 9 bases match TRBD1. This CDR3 is built from 13 residues. Germline V gene lookup returns CDR1 GTSNPN and CDR2 SVGIG (reference sequence). V shed 6 bases, J shed 4 bases, and the junction held 6 bases outside the gene matches. The CDR3 DNA follows: TGTGCCTGTCGACAGGGGGGGACCTATGGCTACACCTTC. Translated: CACRQGGTYGYTF.

This clone was counted only a few times. This chain joins TRBV27 and TRBJ2-7; tentative D call: TRBD1 (6 bases). This CDR3 has 12 residues. Trimming took 6 bases from V and 6 from J, leaving 12 bases between them. The germline V gene has CDR1 MNHEY and CDR2 SMNVEV (reference sequence). The CDR3 loop reads CASSRTGSEQYF. The CDR3 coding sequence is TGTGCCAGCAGCCGCACAGGGTCCGAGCAGTACTTC.

The chain combines TRBV28 with TRBJ2-2; D gene ambiguous. Trimming shortened V by 4 bases and J by 6 bases, and 12 bases separated the two germline ends. Germline assignment: CDR1 MDHEN and CDR2 SYDVKM. The CDR3 spans 14 residues. The CDR3 DNA reads as TGTGCCAGCAGTTCTCATACATTACCCGGGGAGCTGTTTTTT. This codes for CASSSHTLPGELFF.

J is TRBJ1-1 and V is TRBV27, with D possibly being TRBD1 (5 bases). Germline lookup yields CDR1 MNHEY and CDR2 SMNVEV (reference sequence). Deletions cut 2 bases from V and 6 bases from J, with 7 bases between. This CDR3 has 12 amino acids. The DNA for the CDR3 is TGTGCCAGCAGTTTAGGGGGGGCTGAAGCTTTCTTT. This gives the protein CASSLGGAEAFF.

This clone occurred a few times. V and J are TRBV12-3 or TRBV12-4 and TRBJ1-2, with a tentative D call TRBD1 (6 bases). The CDR3 covers 11 residues. The V and J ends lost 5 bases and 6 bases respectively, with 7 bases between them. CDR3 DNA: TGTGCCAGCAGTCACAGGGATGGCTACACCTTC. Protein product: CASSHRDGYTF.

This clone was counted many times. The chain is built from TRBV9 and TRBJ2-7; 9 nucleotides align to TRBD1. This CDR3 has 15 amino acids. Germline V gene lookup returns CDR1 SGDLS and CDR2 YYNGEE. Unmatched junction bases numbered 8, after V lost 0 bases and J lost 7 bases. Here the CDR3 reads CASSVGLQGAEEQYF. The CDR3 region has the DNA TGTGCCAGCAGCGTAGGGCTACAGGGGGCAGAGGAGCAGTACTTC.

This clone was seen a single time. The rearrangement uses TRBV7-9 and TRBJ2-3; D perhaps matches TRBD2 (6 bases). This CDR3 comprises 19 residues. V shed 4 bases and J shed 0 bases, with 23 bases lying between them. Germline V gives CDR1 SEHNR, CDR2 FQNEAQ (reference sequence). CDR3 region: CASSSSAPGLASSTDTQYF. CDR3 in DNA: TGTGCCAGCAGCTCATCCGCGCCGGGACTTGCTTCTAGCACAGATACGCAGTATTTT.

The V gene is TRBV9, the J gene TRBJ2-3; TRBD2 aligns across 11 bases. The V gene's germline CDR1 is SGDLS and CDR2 YYNGEE. This CDR3 has 19 residues. V dropped 0 bases and J dropped 0; count of bases not matched to a gene: 9. The CDR3 DNA follows: TGTGCCAGCAGCGTAGCCCTGACTAGCGGGGCCGCTAGCACAGATACGCAGTATTTT. It encodes CASSVALTSGAASTDTQYF.

V is TRBV5-1 and J is TRBJ2-3; 7 bases fit TRBD2. This CDR3 is built from 17 residues. From germline, CDR1 is SGHRS and CDR2 YFSETQ. With V trimmed by 0 bases and J by 4 bases, 11 bases remained unmatched. The CDR3 sequence: CASSLGVVASGSDTQYF. In nucleotides, the CDR3 is TGCGCCAGCAGCTTGGGTGTCGTGGCTAGCGGTTCAGATACGCAGTATTTT.